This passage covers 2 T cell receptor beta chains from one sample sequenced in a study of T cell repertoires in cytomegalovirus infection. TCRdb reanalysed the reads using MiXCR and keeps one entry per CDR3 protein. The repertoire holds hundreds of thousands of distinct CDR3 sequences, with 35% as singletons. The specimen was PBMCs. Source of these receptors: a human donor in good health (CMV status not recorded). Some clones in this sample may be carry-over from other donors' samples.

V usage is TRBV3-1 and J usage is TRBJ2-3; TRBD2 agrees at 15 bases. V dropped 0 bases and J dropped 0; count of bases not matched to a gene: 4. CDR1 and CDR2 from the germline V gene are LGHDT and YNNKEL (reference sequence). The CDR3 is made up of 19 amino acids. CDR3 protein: CASSQDWTSGRASTDTQYF. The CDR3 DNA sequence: TGTGCCAGCAGCCAAGATTGGACTAGCGGGAGGGCCAGCACAGATACGCAGTATTTT.

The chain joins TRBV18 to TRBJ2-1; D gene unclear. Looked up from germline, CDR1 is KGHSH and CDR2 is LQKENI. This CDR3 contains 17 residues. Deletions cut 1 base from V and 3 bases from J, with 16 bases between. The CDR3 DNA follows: TGTGCCAGCTCACCACTTCGGGTAGGACCCTACTACAATGAGCAGTTCTTC. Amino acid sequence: CASSPLRVGPYYNEQFF.